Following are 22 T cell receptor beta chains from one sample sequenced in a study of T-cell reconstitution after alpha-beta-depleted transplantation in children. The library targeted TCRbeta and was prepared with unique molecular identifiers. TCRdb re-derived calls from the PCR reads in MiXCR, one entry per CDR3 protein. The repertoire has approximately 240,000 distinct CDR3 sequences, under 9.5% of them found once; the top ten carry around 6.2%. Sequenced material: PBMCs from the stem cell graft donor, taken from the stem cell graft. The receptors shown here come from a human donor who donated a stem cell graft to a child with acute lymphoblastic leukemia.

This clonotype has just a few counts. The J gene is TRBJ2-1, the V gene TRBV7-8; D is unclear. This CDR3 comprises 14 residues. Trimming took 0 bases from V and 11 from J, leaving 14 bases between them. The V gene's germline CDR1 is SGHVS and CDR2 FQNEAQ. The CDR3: CASSLARTRMQQFF. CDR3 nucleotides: TGTGCCAGCAGCTTAGCACGGACGAGGATGCAGCAGTTCTTC.

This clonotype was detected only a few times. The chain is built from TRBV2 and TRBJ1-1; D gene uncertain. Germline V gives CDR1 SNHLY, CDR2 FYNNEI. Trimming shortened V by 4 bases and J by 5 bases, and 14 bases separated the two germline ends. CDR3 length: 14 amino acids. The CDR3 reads CASSVRWELTEAFF. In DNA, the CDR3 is TGTGCCAGCAGTGTAAGGTGGGAGTTGACTGAAGCTTTCTTT. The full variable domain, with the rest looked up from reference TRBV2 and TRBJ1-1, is EPEVTQTPSHQVTQMGQEVILRCVPISNHLYFYWYRQILGQKVEFLVSFYNNEISEKSEIFDDQFSVERPDGSNFTLKIRSTKLEDSAMYFCASSVRWELTEAFFGQGTRLTVV.

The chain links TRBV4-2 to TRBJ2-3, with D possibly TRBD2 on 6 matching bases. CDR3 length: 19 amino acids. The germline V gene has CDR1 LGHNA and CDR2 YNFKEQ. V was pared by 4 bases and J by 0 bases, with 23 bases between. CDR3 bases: TGTGCCAGCAGCCCCCGGCGGCGGGACTTCTATTCTAGCACAGATACGCAGTATTTT. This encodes CASSPRRRDFYSSTDTQYF.

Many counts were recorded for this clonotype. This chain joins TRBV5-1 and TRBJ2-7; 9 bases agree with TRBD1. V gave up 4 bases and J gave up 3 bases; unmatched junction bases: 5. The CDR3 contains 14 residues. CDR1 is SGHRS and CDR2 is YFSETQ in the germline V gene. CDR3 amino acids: CASSVRDRDYEQYF. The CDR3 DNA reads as TGCGCCAGCAGCGTCCGGGACAGGGACTACGAGCAGTACTTC.

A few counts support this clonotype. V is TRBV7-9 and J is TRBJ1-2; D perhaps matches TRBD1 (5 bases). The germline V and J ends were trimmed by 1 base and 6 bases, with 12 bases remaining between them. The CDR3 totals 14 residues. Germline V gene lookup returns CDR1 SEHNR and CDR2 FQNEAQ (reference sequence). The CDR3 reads CASSLVVRVNGYTF. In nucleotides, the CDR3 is TGTGCCAGCAGCTTAGTCGTCAGGGTGAATGGCTACACCTTC.

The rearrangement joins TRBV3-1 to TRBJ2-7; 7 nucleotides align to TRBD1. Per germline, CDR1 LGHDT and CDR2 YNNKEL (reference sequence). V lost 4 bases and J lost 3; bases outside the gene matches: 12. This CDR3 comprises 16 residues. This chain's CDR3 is CASSPPQRTGVYEQYF. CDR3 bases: TGTGCCAGCAGCCCCCCCCAAAGGACAGGTGTCTACGAGCAGTACTTC.

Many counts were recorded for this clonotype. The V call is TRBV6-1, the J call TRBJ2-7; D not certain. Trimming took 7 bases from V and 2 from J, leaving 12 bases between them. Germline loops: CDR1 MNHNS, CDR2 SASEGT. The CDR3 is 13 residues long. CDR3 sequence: CASTNPGTYEQYF. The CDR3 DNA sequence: TGTGCCAGCACCAACCCCGGTACCTACGAGCAGTACTTC.

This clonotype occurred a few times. CDR3 sequence (DNA): TGTGCCAGCAGCGCCGGACAGAGTAATGAGCAGTTCTTC. It yields the protein CASSAGQSNEQFF. The chain employs TRBV7-2 and TRBJ2-1, with D possibly matching TRBD1 (6 bases). The CDR3 totals 13 residues. Per germline, CDR1 SGHTA and CDR2 FQGNSA. V was cut by 5 bases and J by 7 bases, with 12 bases left in between.

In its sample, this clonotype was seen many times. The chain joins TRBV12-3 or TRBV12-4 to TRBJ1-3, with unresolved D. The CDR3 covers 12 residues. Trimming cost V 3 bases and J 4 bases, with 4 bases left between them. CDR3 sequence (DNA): TGTGCCAGCAGTTTTAACGGAAACACCATATATTTT. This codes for CASSFNGNTIYF.

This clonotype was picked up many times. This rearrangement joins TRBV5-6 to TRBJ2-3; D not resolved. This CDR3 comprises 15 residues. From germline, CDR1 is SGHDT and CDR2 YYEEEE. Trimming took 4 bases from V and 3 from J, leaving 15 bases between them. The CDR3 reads CASSRAKRGTDTQYF. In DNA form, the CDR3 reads TGTGCCAGCAGCCGGGCCAAGCGAGGAACAGATACGCAGTATTTT.

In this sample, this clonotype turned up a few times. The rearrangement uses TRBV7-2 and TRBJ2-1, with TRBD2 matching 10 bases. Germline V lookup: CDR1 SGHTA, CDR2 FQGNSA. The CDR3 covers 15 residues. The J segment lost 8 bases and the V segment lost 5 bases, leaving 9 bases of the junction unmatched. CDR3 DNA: TGTGCCAGCAGCGTTACTAGCGGGGATATGGATGAGCAGTTCTTC. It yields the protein CASSVTSGDMDEQFF.

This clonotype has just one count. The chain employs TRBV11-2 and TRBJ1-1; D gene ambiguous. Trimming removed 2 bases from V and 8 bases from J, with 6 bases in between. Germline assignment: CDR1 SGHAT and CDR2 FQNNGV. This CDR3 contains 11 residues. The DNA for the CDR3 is TGTGCCAGCAGCTTATTGAAGGAAGCTTTCTTT. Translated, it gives CASSLLKEAFF.

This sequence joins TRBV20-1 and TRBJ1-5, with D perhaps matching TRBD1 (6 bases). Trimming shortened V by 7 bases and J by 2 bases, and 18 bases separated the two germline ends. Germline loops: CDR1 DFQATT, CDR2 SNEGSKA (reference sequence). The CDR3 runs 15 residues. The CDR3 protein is CSVDKGDVGNQPQHF. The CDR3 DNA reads TGCAGTGTCGATAAGGGGGATGTCGGCAATCAGCCCCAGCATTTT.

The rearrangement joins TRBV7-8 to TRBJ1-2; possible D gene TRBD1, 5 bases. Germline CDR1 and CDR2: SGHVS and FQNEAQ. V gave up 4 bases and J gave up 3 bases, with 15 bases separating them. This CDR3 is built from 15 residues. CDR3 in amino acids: CASSSSGGGYYGYTF. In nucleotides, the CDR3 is TGTGCCAGCAGCTCCTCAGGTGGGGGTTACTATGGCTACACCTTC.

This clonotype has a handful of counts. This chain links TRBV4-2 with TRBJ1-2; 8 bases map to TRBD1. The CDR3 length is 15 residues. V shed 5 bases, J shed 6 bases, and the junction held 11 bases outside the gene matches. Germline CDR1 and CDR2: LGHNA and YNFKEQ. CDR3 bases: TGTGCCAGCAGCGGATCAGACAGGGGTGGAAATGGCTACACCTTC. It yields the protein CASSGSDRGGNGYTF.

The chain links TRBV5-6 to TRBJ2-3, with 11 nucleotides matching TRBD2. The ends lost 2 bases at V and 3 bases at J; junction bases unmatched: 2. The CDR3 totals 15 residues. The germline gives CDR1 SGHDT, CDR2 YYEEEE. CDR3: CASSLLAGVTDTQYF. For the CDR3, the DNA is TGTGCCAGCAGCTTACTAGCGGGGGTTACAGATACGCAGTATTTT.

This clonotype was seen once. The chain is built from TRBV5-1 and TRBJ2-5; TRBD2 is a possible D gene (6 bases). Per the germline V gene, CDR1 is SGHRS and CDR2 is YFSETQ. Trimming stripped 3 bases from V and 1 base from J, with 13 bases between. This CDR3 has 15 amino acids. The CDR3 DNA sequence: TGCGCCAGCAGCTGCGCTACTAGCTCCCAAGAGACCCAGTACTTC. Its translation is CASSCATSSQETQYF.

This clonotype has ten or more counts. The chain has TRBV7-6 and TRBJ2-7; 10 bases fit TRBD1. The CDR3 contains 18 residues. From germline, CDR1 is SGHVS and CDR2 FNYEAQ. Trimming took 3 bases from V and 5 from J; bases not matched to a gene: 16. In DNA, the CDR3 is TGTGCCAGCAGCTTCACCCCTCCCGACAGGGGGCTTTTCCACGAGCAGTACTTC. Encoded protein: CASSFTPPDRGLFHEQYF.

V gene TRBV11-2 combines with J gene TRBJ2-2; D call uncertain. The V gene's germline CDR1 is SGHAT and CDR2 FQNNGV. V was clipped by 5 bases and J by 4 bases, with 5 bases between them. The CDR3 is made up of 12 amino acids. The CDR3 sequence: CASSQTTGELFF. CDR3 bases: TGTGCCAGCAGCCAGACCACCGGGGAGCTGTTTTTT.

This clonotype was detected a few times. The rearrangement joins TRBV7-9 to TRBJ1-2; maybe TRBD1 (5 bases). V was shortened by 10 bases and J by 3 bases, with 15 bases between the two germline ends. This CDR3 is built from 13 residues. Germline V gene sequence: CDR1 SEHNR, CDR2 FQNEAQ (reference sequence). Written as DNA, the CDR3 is TGTGCCACGAATCGGGGCTATGACTATGGCTACACCTTC. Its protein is CATNRGYDYGYTF.

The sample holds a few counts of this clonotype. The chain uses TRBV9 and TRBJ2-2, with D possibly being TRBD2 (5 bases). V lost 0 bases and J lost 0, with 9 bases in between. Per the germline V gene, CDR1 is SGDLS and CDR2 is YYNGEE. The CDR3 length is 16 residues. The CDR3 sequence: CASSVGGLSNTGELFF. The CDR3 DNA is TGTGCCAGCAGCGTAGGAGGGCTATCGAACACCGGGGAGCTGTTTTTT.

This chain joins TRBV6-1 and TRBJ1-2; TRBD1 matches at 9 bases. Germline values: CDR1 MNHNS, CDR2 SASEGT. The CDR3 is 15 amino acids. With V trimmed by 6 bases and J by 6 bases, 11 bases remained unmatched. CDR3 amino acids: CASRGPGTGPHGYTF. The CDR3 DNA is TGTGCCAGCAGGGGGCCCGGGACAGGGCCCCATGGCTACACCTTC.